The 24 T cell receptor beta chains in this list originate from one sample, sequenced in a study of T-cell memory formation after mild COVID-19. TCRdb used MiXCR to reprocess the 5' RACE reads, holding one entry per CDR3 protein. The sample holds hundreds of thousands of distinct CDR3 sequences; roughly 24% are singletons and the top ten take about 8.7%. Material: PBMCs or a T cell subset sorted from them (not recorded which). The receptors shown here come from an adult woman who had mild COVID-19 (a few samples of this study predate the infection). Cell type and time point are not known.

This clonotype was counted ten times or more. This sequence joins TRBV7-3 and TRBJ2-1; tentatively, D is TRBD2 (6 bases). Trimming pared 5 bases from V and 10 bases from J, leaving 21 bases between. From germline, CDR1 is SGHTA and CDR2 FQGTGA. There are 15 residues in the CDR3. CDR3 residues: CASSQRGGREGEQFF. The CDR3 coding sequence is TGTGCCAGCAGCCAAAGGGGTGGGCGGGAAGGAGAGCAGTTCTTC.

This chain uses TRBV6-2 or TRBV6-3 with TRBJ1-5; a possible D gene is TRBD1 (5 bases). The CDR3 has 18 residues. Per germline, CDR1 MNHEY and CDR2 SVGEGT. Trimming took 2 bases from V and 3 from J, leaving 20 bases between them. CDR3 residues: CASSYGGRNRRLNQPQHF. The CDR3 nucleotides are TGTGCCAGCAGTTACGGGGGTAGGAACAGGAGACTCAATCAGCCCCAGCATTTT.

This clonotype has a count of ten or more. CDR3 amino acids: CASSLDRGRGETQYF. CDR3 sequence (DNA): TGCGCCAGCAGCTTGGATCGTGGGAGGGGAGAGACCCAGTACTTC. The V gene is TRBV5-1, the J gene TRBJ2-5; 7 positions agree with TRBD2. The CDR3 has 15 residues. The V and J ends lost 0 bases and 4 bases, in that order; junction bases with no gene match: 6. In germline, CDR1 is SGHRS, CDR2 YFSETQ.

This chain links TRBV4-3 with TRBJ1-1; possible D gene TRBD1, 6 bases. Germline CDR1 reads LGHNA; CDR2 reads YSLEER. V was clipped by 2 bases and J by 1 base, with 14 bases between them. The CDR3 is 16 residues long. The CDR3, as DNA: TGCGCCAGCAGCCAAAGGTCAGGGGCTCAGAACACTGAAGCTTTCTTT. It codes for CASSQRSGAQNTEAFF.

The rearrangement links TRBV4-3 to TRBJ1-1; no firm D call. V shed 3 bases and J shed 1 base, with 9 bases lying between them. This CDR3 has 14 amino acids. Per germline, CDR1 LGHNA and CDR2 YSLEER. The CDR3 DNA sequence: TGCGCCAGCAGCCAGGGCGGAGGGAACACTGAAGCTTTCTTT. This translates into CASSQGGGNTEAFF.

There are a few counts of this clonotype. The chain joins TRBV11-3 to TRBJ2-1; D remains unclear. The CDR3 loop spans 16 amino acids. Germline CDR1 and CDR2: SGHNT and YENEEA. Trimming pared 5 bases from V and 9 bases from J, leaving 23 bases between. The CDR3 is CASSPMSTLSVGEQFF. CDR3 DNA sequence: TGTGCCAGCAGCCCTATGTCGACCCTCAGTGTGGGTGAGCAGTTCTTC.

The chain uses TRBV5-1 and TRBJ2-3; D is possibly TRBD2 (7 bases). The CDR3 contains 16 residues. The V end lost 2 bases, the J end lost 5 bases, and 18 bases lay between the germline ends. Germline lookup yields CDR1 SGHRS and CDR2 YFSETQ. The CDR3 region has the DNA TGCGCCAGCAGCTTCCGCGGGGGCACCTCAGGAGATACGCAGTATTTT. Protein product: CASSFRGGTSGDTQYF.

CDR3 region: CSASGTGGNYGYTF. The CDR3 DNA is TGCAGTGCTAGCGGGACAGGGGGTAACTATGGCTACACCTTC. V and J are TRBV20-1 and TRBJ1-2, with 11 bases that match TRBD1. The CDR3 is 14 amino acids. In germline, CDR1 is DFQATT, CDR2 SNEGSKA (reference sequence). V was pared by 3 bases and J by 1 base, with 1 base of the junction left unmatched.

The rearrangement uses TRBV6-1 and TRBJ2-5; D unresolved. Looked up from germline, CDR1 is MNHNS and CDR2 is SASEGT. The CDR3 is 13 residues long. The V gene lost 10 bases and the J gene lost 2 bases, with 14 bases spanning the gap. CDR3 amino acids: CAIGGPGQETQYF. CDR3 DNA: TGTGCCATCGGCGGTCCCGGTCAAGAGACCCAGTACTTC.

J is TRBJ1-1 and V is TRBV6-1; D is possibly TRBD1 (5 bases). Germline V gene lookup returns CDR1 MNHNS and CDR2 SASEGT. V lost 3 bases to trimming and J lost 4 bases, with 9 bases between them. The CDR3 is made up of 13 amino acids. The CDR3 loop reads CASSEQGFTEAFF. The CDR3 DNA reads TGTGCCAGCAGTGAGCAGGGCTTCACTGAAGCTTTCTTT.

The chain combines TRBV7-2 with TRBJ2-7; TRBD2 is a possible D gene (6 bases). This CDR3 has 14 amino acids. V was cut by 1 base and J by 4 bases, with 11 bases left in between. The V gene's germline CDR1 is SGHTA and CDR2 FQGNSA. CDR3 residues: CASSLGPGLYEQYF. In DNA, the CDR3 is TGTGCCAGCAGCTTAGGGCCAGGACTATACGAGCAGTACTTC.

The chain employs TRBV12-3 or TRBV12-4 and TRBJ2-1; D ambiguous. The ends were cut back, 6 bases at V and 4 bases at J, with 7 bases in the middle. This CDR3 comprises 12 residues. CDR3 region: CASRWRYNEQFF. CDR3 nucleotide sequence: TGTGCCAGCAGGTGGCGGTACAATGAGCAGTTCTTC.

DNA for the CDR3: TGTGCCAGCAGCTTAAGGGGACATTCGAACACTGAAGCTTTCTTT. Protein: CASSLRGHSNTEAFF. This sequence joins TRBV7-2 and TRBJ1-1; TRBD1 is a possible D gene (6 bases). Germline V CDR1 and CDR2: SGHTA, FQGNSA. The CDR3 totals 15 residues. V was cut by 2 bases and J by 1 base, with 11 bases left in between.

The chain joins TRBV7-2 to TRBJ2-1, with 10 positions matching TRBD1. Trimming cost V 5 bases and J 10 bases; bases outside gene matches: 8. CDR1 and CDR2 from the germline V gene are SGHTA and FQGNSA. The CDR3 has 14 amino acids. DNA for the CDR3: TGTGCCAGCAGCAACGACAGGGGGCGGCAAGAGCAGTTCTTC. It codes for CASSNDRGRQEQFF.

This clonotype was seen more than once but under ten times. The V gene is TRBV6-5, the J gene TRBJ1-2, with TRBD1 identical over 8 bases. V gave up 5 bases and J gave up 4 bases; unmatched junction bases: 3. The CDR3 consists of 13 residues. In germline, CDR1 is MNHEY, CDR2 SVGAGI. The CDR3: CASSGQGGYGYTF. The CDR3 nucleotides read TGTGCCAGCAGTGGACAGGGAGGCTATGGCTACACCTTC.

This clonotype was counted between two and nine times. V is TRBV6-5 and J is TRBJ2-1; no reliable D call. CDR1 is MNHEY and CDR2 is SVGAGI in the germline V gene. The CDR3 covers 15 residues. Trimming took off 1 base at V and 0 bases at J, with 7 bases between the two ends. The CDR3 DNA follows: TGTGCCAGCAGTTACTTTGGACGCTCCTACAATGAGCAGTTCTTC. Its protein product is CASSYFGRSYNEQFF.

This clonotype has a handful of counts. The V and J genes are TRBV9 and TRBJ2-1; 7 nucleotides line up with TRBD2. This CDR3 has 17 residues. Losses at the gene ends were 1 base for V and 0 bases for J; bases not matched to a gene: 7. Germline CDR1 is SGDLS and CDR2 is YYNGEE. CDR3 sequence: CASSVSEASGSYNEQFF. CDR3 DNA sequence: TGTGCCAGCAGCGTATCGGAAGCTAGCGGCTCCTACAATGAGCAGTTCTTC.

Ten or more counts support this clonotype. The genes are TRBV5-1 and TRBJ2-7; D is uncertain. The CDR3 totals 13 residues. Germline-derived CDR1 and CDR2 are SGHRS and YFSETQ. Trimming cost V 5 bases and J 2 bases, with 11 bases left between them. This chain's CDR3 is CASSRDSPYEQYF. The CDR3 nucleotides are TGCGCCAGCAGTCGTGACTCCCCCTACGAGCAGTACTTC.

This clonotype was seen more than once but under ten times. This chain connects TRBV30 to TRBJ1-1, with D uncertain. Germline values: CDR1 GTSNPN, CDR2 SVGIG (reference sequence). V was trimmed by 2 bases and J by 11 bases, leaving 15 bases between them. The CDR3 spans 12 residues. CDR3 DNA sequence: TGTGCCTGGAGTAAGTACAGTCTCAGGGCTTTCTTT. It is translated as CAWSKYSLRAFF.

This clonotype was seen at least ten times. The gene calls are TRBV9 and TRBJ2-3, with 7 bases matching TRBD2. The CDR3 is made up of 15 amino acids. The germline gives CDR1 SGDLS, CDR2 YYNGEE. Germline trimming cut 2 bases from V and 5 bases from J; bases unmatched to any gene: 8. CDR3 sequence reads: CASSVSTGGRDTQYF. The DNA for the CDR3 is TGTGCCAGCAGCGTCTCGACGGGAGGACGAGATACGCAGTATTTT.

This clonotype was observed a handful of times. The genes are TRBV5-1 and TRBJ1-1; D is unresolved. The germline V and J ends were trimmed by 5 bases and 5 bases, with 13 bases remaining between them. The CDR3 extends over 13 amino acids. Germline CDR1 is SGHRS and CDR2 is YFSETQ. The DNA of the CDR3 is TGCGCCAGCAGTGTGGGGAGGCAAACTGAAGCTTTCTTT. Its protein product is CASSVGRQTEAFF.

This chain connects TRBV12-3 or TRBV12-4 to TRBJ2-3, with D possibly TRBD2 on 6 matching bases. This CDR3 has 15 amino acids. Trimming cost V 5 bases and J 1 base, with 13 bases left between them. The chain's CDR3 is CASSPVTGGTDTQYF. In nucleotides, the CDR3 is TGTGCCAGCAGTCCAGTCACGGGGGGCACAGATACGCAGTATTTT.

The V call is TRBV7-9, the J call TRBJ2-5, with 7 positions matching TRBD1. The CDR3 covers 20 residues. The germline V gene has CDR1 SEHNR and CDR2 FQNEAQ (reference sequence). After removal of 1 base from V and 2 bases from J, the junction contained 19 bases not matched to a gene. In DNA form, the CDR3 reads TGTGCCAGCAGCTTAGGCCTAAATCTAGCACACCGGGACAGTCAAGAGACCCAGTACTTC. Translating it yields CASSLGLNLAHRDSQETQYF. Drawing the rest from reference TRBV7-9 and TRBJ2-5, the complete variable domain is DTGVSQNPRHKITKRGQNVTFRCDPISEHNRLYWYRQTLGQGPEFLTYFQNEAQLEKSRLLSDRFSAERPKGSFSTLEIQRTEQGDSAMYLCASSLGLNLAHRDSQETQYFGPGTRLLVL.

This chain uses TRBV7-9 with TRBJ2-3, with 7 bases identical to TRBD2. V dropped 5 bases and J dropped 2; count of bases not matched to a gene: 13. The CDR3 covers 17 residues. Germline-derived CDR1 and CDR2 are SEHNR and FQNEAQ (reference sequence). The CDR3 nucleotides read TGTGCCAGCAGCCCCACGGGTTGGCGGGGGACCACAGATACGCAGTATTTT. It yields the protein CASSPTGWRGTTDTQYF.